Listed below are T cell receptor beta chains from one sample, sequenced in a study of metastatic and nonmetastatic thyroid tumors. Using MiXCR, TCRdb reanalyzed the PCR reads. Altogether fewer than 13,000 clones are present, approximately 12% being singletons, with the ten largest covering roughly 12%. The specimen sequenced was blood. These receptors all come from a female donor with papillary thyroid cancer or a benign thyroid nodule (not recorded which). Some clones in this sample may be carry-over from other donors' samples. Each CDR3 is given with its conserved first and last residue. The D gene is left open where the match is weak. Rows give clone size only sometimes, using once, few, many, or a class for an expanded clone.

>few|TRBJ2-6|16|TRBV12-3/TRBV12-4|.
TGTGCCAGCAGTTTCCCGGGGAGCTCTGGGGCCAACGTCCTGACTTTC
CASSFPGSSGANVLTF
>medium-sized|TRBJ1-4|14|TRBV12-3/TRBV12-4|.
TGTGCCAGCAGTTTTAGGCAAACTAATGAAAAACTGTTTTTT
CASSFRQTNEKLFF
>few|TRBJ1-2|12|TRBV6-1|.
TGTGGGTGCGGGGAGTTAGACTATGGCTACACCTTC
CGCGELDYGYTF
>medium-sized|TRBJ2-1|17|TRBV6-2/TRBV6-3|TRBD2
TGTGCCAGCAGTTACGGGATAGCGGGAGGGCCCTGGGGTGAGCAGTTCTTC
CASSYGIAGGPWGEQFF
>many|TRBJ1-1|14|TRBV7-9|.
TGTGCCAGCAGCTTAGCGAAAGGTAACACTGAAGCTTTCTTT
CASSLAKGNTEAFF
>many|TRBJ1-2|14|TRBV7-9|.
TGTGCCAGCAGCTTAGGGGGGGCGGACTATGGCTACACCTTC
CASSLGGADYGYTF
>many|TRBJ2-3|16|TRBV10-3|TRBD2
TGTGCCATCAGGAGAACAGCGGGGGGGCCAGAAGATACGCAGTATTTT
CAIRRTAGGPEDTQYF
>once|TRBJ2-7|13|TRBV20-1|.
TGCAGTGCTATAGGGTGCGACAGAAACGAGCAGTACTTC
CSAIGCDRNEQYF
>many|TRBJ1-1|16|TRBV2|TRBD1
TGTGCCAGCAGCTCTCTCGACAGGGCAATAGGTTCAGGGGCTTTCTTT
CASSSLDRAIGSGAFF
>.|TRBJ1-2|13|TRBV5-1|.
TGCGCCAGCAGAGAGGGTTGGGGCTATGGCTACACCTTC
CASREGWGYGYTF
>medium-sized|TRBJ2-7|13|TRBV7-2|.
TGTGCCAGCAGCTTAAACTCGGCAGGCGAGCAGTACTTC
CASSLNSAGEQYF
>many|TRBJ1-1|15|TRBV20-1|.
TGCAGTGCCCTGTCCCCGCAGAAACCGAACACTGAAGCTTTCTTT
CSALSPQKPNTEAFF
>medium-sized|TRBJ2-2|16|TRBV6-1|TRBD2
TGTGCCAGCAGTCCAGGGACTAGCAGGAACACCGGGGAGCTGTTTTTT
CASSPGTSRNTGELFF
>.|TRBJ2-6|15|TRBV19|TRBD1
TGTGCCAGCCGGGACAGGGGGTCTGGGGCCAACGTCCTGACTTTC
CASRDRGSGANVLTF
>many|TRBJ2-1|15|TRBV20-1|.
TGCAGTGCTCCCCCCGGGACTCAGCTTCGGGATGAGCAGTTCTTC
CSAPPGTQLRDEQFF
>medium-sized|TRBJ2-6|17|TRBV20-1|TRBD2
TGCAGTGCCCTTCTAGCGGGGGGGAGCTCTGGGGCCAACGTCCTGACTTTC
CSALLAGGSSGANVLTF
>many|TRBJ2-7|14|TRBV5-4|.
TGTGCCAGCAGCCCGACGGGGACGTCCTACGAGCAGTACTTC
CASSPTGTSYEQYF
>many|TRBJ2-1|15|TRBV7-9|.
TGTGCCAGCAGCTTAGGAGAAGTAACCTACAATGAGCAGTTCTTC
CASSLGEVTYNEQFF
>many|TRBJ1-1|13|TRBV7-6|.
TGTGCCAGCAGCCCGAGAGGGGAAACTGAAGCTTTCTTT
CASSPRGETEAFF
>few|TRBJ1-2|12|TRBV7-9|.
TGTGCCAGCATCCATAACAAGGGGGGCTACACCTTC
CASIHNKGGYTF
>many|TRBJ2-1|13|TRBV15|.
TGTGCCACCAGCACGAGCACCTACAATGAGCAGTTCTTC
CATSTSTYNEQFF
>medium-sized|TRBJ1-2|14|TRBV28|.
TGTGCCAGCTTGCCCCGATGGGACTACTATGGCTACACCTTC
CASLPRWDYYGYTF
>many|TRBJ2-2|15|TRBV7-9|TRBD2
TGTGCCAGCAGCCGCGGGAGGGTTGGCACCGGGGAGCTGTTTTTT
CASSRGRVGTGELFF
>many|TRBJ2-7|14|TRBV7-9|.
TGTGCCAGCAGCTTAGGCGACAGGCCCTACGAGCAGTACTTC
CASSLGDRPYEQYF
>many|TRBJ2-1|12|TRBV20-1|.
TGCAGTGCTAGCGGGGGTTTTGGTGAGCAGTTCTTC
CSASGGFGEQFF
>many|TRBJ2-7|15|TRBV20-1|.
TGCAGTGCTAGAGATTTTCGCAGGGCAAGCTACGAGCAGTACTTC
CSARDFRRASYEQYF
>many|TRBJ2-7|13|TRBV20-1|.
TGCAGTGCTTCCACCGACAGCTCCTACGAGCAGTACTTC
CSASTDSSYEQYF